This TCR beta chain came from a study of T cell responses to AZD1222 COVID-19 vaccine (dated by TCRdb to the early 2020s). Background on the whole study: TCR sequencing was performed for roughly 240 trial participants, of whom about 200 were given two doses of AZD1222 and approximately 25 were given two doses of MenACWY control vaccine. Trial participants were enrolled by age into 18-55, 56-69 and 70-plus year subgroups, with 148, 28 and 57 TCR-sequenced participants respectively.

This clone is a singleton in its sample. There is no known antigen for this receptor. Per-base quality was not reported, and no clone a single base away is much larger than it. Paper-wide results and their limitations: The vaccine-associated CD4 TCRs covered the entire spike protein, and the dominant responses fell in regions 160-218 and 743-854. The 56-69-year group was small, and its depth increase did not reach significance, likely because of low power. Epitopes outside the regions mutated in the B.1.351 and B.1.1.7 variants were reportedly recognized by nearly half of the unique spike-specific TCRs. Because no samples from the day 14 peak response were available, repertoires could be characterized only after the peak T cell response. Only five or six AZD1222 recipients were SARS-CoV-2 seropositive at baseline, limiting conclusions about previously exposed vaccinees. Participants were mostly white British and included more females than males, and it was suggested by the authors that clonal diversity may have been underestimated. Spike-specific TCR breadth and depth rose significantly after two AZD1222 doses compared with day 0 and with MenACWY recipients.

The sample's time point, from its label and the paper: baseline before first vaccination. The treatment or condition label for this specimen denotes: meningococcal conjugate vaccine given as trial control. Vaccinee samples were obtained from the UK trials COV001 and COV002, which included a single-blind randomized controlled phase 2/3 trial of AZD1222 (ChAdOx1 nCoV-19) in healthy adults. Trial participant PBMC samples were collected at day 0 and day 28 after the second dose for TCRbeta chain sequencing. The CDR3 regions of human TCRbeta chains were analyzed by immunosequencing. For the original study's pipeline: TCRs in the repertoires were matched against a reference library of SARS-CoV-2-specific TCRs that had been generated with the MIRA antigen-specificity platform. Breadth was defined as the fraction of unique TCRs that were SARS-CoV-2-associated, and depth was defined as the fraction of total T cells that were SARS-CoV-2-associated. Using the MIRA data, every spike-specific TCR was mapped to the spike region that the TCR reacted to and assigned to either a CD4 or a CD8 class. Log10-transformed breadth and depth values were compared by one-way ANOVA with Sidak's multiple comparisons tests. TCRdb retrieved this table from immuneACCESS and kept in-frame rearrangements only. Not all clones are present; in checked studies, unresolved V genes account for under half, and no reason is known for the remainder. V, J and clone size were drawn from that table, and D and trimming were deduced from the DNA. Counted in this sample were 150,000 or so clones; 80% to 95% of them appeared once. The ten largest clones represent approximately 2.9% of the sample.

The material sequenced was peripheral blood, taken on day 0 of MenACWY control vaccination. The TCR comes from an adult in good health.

CDR3 loop: CAWSVLVNGYTF. The bases are TGTGCCTGGAGTGTACTGGTGAATGGCTACACCTTC. The sequence joins TRBV30 to TRBJ1-2; the D gene is unclear. The CDR3 spans 12 residues, from the cysteine through the phenylalanine. CDR3 DNA is the only sequence kept; it has 36 bases, read in frame from the first base. For CDR1 and CDR2, the germline V gene (reference sequence) lists GTSNPN and SVGIG. V was cut back by 0 bases and J by 6 bases, leaving a gap of 8 bases between them.